This TCR beta chain derives from a study of blood T cell repertoires in COVID-19. Study background: The United States, Italy and Spain were the sources of the acute and convalescent COVID-19 samples. Sample material is recorded as cDNA or gDNA derived from T cells, B-cell-depleted T cells, or PBMCs.

The CDR3 is made up of 13 amino acids. The ends were cut back, 1 base at V and 4 bases at J, with 7 bases in the middle. CDR1 and CDR2 from the germline V gene are LNHDA and SQIVND (reference sequence). In the authors' workflow: Amplification with reference gene primers provided the estimates of nucleated cell counts. Sequencing used immunoSEQ multiplex PCR; TCRdb keeps in-frame clones, though not all of them. The DNA was the basis for D and trimming; V, J and clone size are from that table. The table lists 100,000 to 150,000 clones, around 83% of them singletons. This clone was seen many times. This TCR was recovered from a woman aged 45-65 years with acute or convalescent COVID-19. The source material was peripheral blood. The chain has TRBV19 and TRBJ1-1, with D possibly matching TRBD1 (5 bases). The CDR3, as DNA: TGTGCCAGTAGTATAGGAAGGGGCACTGAAGCTTTCTTT. Its protein product is CASSIGRGTEAFF.